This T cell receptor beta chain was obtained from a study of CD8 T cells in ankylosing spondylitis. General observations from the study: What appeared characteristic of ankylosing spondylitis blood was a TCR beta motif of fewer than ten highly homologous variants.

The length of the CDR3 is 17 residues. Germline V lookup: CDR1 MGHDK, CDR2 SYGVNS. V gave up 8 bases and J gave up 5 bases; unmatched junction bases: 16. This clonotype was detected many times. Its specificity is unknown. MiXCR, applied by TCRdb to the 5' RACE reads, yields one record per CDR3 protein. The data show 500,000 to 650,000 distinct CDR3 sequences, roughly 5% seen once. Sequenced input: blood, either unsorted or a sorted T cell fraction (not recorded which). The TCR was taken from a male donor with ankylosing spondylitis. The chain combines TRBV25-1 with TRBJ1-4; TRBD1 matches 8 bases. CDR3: CASGVTSGTGRNEKLFF. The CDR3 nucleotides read TGTGCCAGCGGTGTTACCTCCGGGACAGGACGAAATGAAAAACTGTTTTTT.